This TCR beta chain is drawn from a study of T cell changes during pregnancy in multiple sclerosis. Some clones are missing from TCRdb's copy, which holds only in-frame ones; the method was immunoSEQ multiplex PCR. The data show about 21,000 clones, roughly 88% seen once. The V segment lost 4 bases and the J segment 5 bases; nucleotides outside the gene matches: 9. CDR1 SGHNT and CDR2 YYREEE come from the germline V gene (reference sequence). The CDR3 spans 14 residues. The chain uses TRBV5-4 and TRBJ2-7, with TRBD1 matching over 7 bases. Source: CD8+ T cells from peripheral blood mononuclear cells, taken after pregnancy. The receptor's source is a female donor in good health, enrolled as a control in a pregnancy study. The CDR3 loop reads CASSPVRGSHEQYF. The CDR3 bases are TGTGCCAGCAGCCCTGTCAGGGGGTCCCACGAGCAGTACTTC.